Below are 31 T cell receptor beta chains sequenced from a single sample in a study of shared clonotypes between healthy human individuals. Measured with immunoSEQ multiplex PCR; TCRdb has only the in-frame clones, and not every one. The repertoire holds 660,000 or so clones, with approximately 96% as singletons. Naive CD8 populations comprised CD45RO-negative cells positively selected for CCR7, excluding terminally differentiated effector memory CD45RA+ cells. Source material: naive CD8+ T cells sorted from blood. The source of these receptors is a woman in her 30s in good health.

The V gene is TRBV5-8, the J gene TRBJ2-3, with 10 bases lining up with TRBD2. This CDR3 region has 16 residues. From germline, CDR1 is SGHTS and CDR2 YDEGEE. Trimming removed 4 bases from V and 4 bases from J; junction bases left unmatched: 9. CDR3 in DNA: TGTGCCAGCAGCGAGGGGACTAGCGCCGGGGCAGATACGCAGTATTTT. It codes for CASSEGTSAGADTQYF.

This chain joins TRBV27 and TRBJ1-1, with 7 nucleotides matching TRBD1. The CDR3 runs to 14 residues. Germline trimming cut 5 bases from V and 1 base from J; bases unmatched to any gene: 4. Germline V gene data show CDR1 as MNHEY and CDR2 as SMNVEV (reference sequence). In DNA, the CDR3 is TGTGCCAGCAGTGGAGCAGGGGGGAACACTGAAGCTTTCTTT. This encodes CASSGAGGNTEAFF.

This chain uses TRBV18 with TRBJ2-1, with TRBD2 matching 16 bases. CDR3 length equals 16 residues. The V gene's germline CDR1 is KGHSH and CDR2 LQKENI. The V gene end was trimmed by 3 bases and the J gene end by 9 bases; junction bases not matched to a gene: 5. The CDR3 DNA follows: TGTGCCAGCTCACCCGGGACTAGCGGGAGGGCCGTTGAGCAGTTCTTC. This sequence encodes CASSPGTSGRAVEQFF.

The chain carries TRBV15 and TRBJ2-5; 14 bases agree with TRBD2. The CDR3 length is 21 residues. Germline values: CDR1 LNHNV, CDR2 YYDKDF (reference sequence). J gave up 2 bases and V 5 bases, and 19 bases lay outside the gene matches. DNA for the CDR3: TGTGCCACCAGCGACTACGTACCGGGACTAGCGGGGGTCGCTGATCAAGAGACCCAGTACTTC. Translating gives CATSDYVPGLAGVADQETQYF.

The rearrangement joins TRBV30 to TRBJ1-4; D not certain. V lost 0 bases, J lost 6 bases, and 8 bases lay in between. There are 13 residues in the CDR3. Germline V gene lookup returns CDR1 GTSNPN and CDR2 SVGIG (reference sequence). The CDR3 coding sequence is TGTGCCTGGAGTGTAATACTTGATGAAAAACTGTTTTTT. Amino acids: CAWSVILDEKLFF.

This chain connects TRBV7-9 to TRBJ2-1; D unclear. CDR3 length: 13 residues. Germline CDR1 is SEHNR and CDR2 is FQNEAQ (reference sequence). The V end was cut by 5 bases, the J end by 6 bases, with 11 bases between. The chain's CDR3 is CASSPPLLNEQFF. CDR3 bases: TGTGCCAGCAGCCCCCCCCTCCTCAATGAGCAGTTCTTC.

This sequence joins TRBV2 and TRBJ1-5, with a possible D match to TRBD1 (5 bases). In germline, CDR1 is SNHLY, CDR2 FYNNEI. The CDR3 consists of 14 residues. Trimming cost V 6 bases and J 2 bases, with 11 bases left between them. Here the CDR3 DNA reads TGTGCCAGCAGGCCCGGAGGGGGCAATCAGCCCCAGCATTTT. Amino acid sequence: CASRPGGGNQPQHF.

V usage is TRBV28 and J usage is TRBJ1-2; perhaps TRBD1 as D (6 bases). V lost 2 bases to trimming and J lost 8 bases, with 12 bases between them. Germline CDR1 and CDR2: MDHEN and SYDVKM. The CDR3 contains 13 residues. The CDR3 region has the DNA TGTGCCAGCAGTTTACAGGGGAGGTACGGCTACACCTTC. Its translation: CASSLQGRYGYTF.

This sequence joins TRBV28 and TRBJ2-1, with 16 bases identical to TRBD2. The CDR3 covers 17 residues. Germline V gene data show CDR1 as MDHEN and CDR2 as SYDVKM. Unmatched junction bases numbered 12, after V lost 6 bases and J lost 10 bases. DNA of the CDR3: TGTGCCAGCAGGCAATCCGGGACTAGCGGGAGGGCGCGGGAGCAGTTCTTC. Encoded protein: CASRQSGTSGRAREQFF.

The V call is TRBV19, the J call TRBJ2-5; 8 nucleotides line up with TRBD2. Germline V CDR1 and CDR2: LNHDA, SQIVND (reference sequence). The length of the CDR3 is 14 residues. V shed 3 bases and J 5 bases; nucleotides not matched to a gene: 5. The DNA for the CDR3 is TGTGCCAGTAGTATTCTAGCGGGTGAGGAGACCCAGTACTTC. Amino acid sequence: CASSILAGEETQYF.

The chain links TRBV27 to TRBJ2-7; TRBD1 matches 8 bases. The germline CDR1 and CDR2 sequences are MNHEY and SMNVEV (reference sequence). With V trimmed by 2 bases and J by 5 bases, 5 bases remained unmatched. The CDR3 runs to 14 residues. In DNA form, the CDR3 reads TGTGCCAGCAGTTTAGTGGACAGGGCTGACGAGCAGTACTTC. Encoded protein: CASSLVDRADEQYF.

This rearrangement joins TRBV7-9 to TRBJ2-1; D remains unclear. CDR3 size: 13 residues. The V end lost 4 bases, the J end lost 10 bases, and 14 bases lay between the germline ends. CDR1 is SEHNR and CDR2 is FQNEAQ in the germline V gene (reference sequence). CDR3 region: CASSSDLGGEQFF. As DNA, the CDR3 is TGTGCCAGCAGCTCGGACCTAGGTGGCGAGCAGTTCTTC.

This clone was seen only once. The chain employs TRBV7-8 and TRBJ2-7, with D perhaps matching TRBD1 or TRBD2 (5 bases each). CDR1 and CDR2 from the germline V gene are SGHVS and FQNEAQ. This CDR3 has 14 residues. V was clipped by 6 bases and J by 3 bases, with 15 bases between them. The CDR3 bases are TGTGCCAGCAGTCCGGGACCTTCTTTCTACGAGCAGTACTTC. Translated, it gives CASSPGPSFYEQYF.

The chain employs TRBV7-9 and TRBJ2-1; D tentatively reads TRBD1 or TRBD2 (5 bases each). V was trimmed by 5 bases and J by 3 bases, leaving 11 bases between them. Germline values: CDR1 SEHNR, CDR2 FQNEAQ (reference sequence). The CDR3 is 14 amino acids. In nucleotides, the CDR3 is TGTGCCAGCAGCGTCCGGGACCGCTACAATGAGCAGTTCTTC. Protein sequence: CASSVRDRYNEQFF.

The chain has TRBV18 and TRBJ1-1; no clear D gene. Germline lookup yields CDR1 KGHSH and CDR2 LQKENI. The CDR3 sequence is 15 residues long. The V end was cut by 3 bases, the J end by 0 bases, with 11 bases between. DNA for the CDR3: TGTGCCAGCTCACCCCCAGACGGAATGAACACTGAAGCTTTCTTT. Protein product: CASSPPDGMNTEAFF.

The chain recombines TRBV18 with TRBJ1-2, with TRBD1 identical over 7 bases. The CDR3 extends over 14 amino acids. The V gene end was trimmed by 5 bases and the J gene end by 5 bases; junction bases not matched to a gene: 8. Germline CDR1 and CDR2: KGHSH and LQKENI. For the CDR3, the DNA is TGTGCCAGCTCAGGGGACAGTCGTGGTTATGGCTACACCTTC. Protein product: CASSGDSRGYGYTF.

The rearrangement links TRBV10-1 to TRBJ2-3; D is possibly TRBD2 (6 bases). This CDR3 is built from 15 residues. V dropped 1 base and J dropped 3 bases, with 11 bases sitting between them. Looked up from germline, CDR1 is WNHNN and CDR2 is SYGVQD (reference sequence). The CDR3 DNA reads TGCGCCAGCAGTGAGTTGGCGGGATCAACAGATACGCAGTATTTT. As protein: CASSELAGSTDTQYF.

This chain links TRBV13 with TRBJ2-7; perhaps D is TRBD1 or TRBD2 (5 bases each). Trimming stripped 1 base from V and 0 bases from J, with 10 bases between. There are 15 residues in the CDR3. CDR1 is PRHDT, CDR2 FYEKMQ, per germline (reference sequence). This CDR3 reads CASSLVPGSSYEQYF. Written as DNA, the CDR3 is TGTGCCAGCAGCTTAGTCCCAGGGAGCTCCTACGAGCAGTACTTC.

This clone occurred a few times. The J gene is TRBJ1-1, the V gene TRBV15, with 8 bases that match TRBD1. The CDR3 sequence is 18 residues long. The germline V gene has CDR1 LNHNV and CDR2 YYDKDF (reference sequence). Trimming at V came to 2 bases and at J to 1 base, leaving 12 bases not matched to a gene. The CDR3 region is CATSRPTGQATTNTEAFF. CDR3 nucleotide sequence: TGTGCCACCAGCAGACCCACGGGACAGGCGACCACGAACACTGAAGCTTTCTTT.

The chain is built from TRBV28 and TRBJ2-3; 8 bases line up with TRBD1. From germline, CDR1 is MDHEN and CDR2 SYDVKM. J gave up 2 bases and V 5 bases, and 15 bases lay outside the gene matches. The CDR3 sequence is 18 residues long. DNA of the CDR3: TGTGCCAGCAGTCCACCCGGACAGGGAAGGGCCCCCACAGATACGCAGTATTTT. Protein: CASSPPGQGRAPTDTQYF.

The chain joins TRBV9 to TRBJ1-1; D call uncertain. The germline V gene has CDR1 SGDLS and CDR2 YYNGEE. V was shortened by 3 bases and J by 5 bases, with 11 bases between the two germline ends. The CDR3 is 13 amino acids. Here the CDR3 DNA reads TGTGCCAGCAGCGCCCGGCAGTCTACTGAAGCTTTCTTT. Protein: CASSARQSTEAFF.

For the CDR3, the DNA is TGTGCCACCGCGGGGTCCTTGGGGGACGAGCAGTACTTC. It is translated as CATAGSLGDEQYF. This rearrangement joins TRBV15 to TRBJ2-7, with D possibly being TRBD2 (6 bases). The germline CDR1 and CDR2 sequences are LNHNV and YYDKDF (reference sequence). The CDR3 has 13 amino acids. Trimming shortened V by 8 bases and J by 5 bases, and 16 bases separated the two germline ends.

The chain links TRBV21-1 to TRBJ1-1; no check of the table's D call, TRBD1, against the DNA was made. TRBV21-1 is designated a pseudogene. The CDR3 is 15 amino acids. The CDR3 nucleotides read TGTGCCAGCAGCGCCGTCCTCTTGGGGCGCACTGAAGCTTTCTTT. Translation: CASSAVLLGRTEAFF.

This chain connects TRBV14 to TRBJ1-5; D is perhaps TRBD1 (5 bases). The V and J ends lost 1 base and 6 bases respectively, with 22 bases between them. The CDR3 extends over 18 amino acids. Germline-derived CDR1 and CDR2 are SGHDN and FVKESK. The CDR3 nucleotides are TGTGCCAGCAGCCAAGTTCCGCCTTCGCCAGGGCTGTTTCAGCCCCAGCATTTT. It specifies CASSQVPPSPGLFQPQHF. The full variable domain, with the rest looked up from reference TRBV14 and TRBJ1-5, is EAGVTQFPSHSVIEKGQTVTLRCDPISGHDNLYWYRRVMGKEIKFLLHFVKESKQDESGMPNNRFLAERTGGTYSTLKVQPAELEDSGVYFCASSQVPPSPGLFQPQHFGDGTRLSIL.

The CDR3 region is CVRSLLRQGWTYYGYTF. The DNA of the CDR3 is TGTGTCAGAAGCTTACTACGACAGGGCTGGACCTACTATGGCTACACCTTC. V gene TRBV7-5 combines with J gene TRBJ1-2; the D call TRBD1 from the table was never checked on the DNA. TRBV7-5 represents a pseudogene. This CDR3 is built from 17 residues.

The rearrangement uses TRBV5-4 and TRBJ2-5, with D perhaps matching TRBD2 (6 bases). The CDR3 spans 16 residues. Per the germline V gene, CDR1 is SGHNT and CDR2 is YYREEE (reference sequence). V dropped 0 bases and J dropped 5 bases, with 17 bases sitting between them. The CDR3 DNA follows: TGTGCCAGCAGCTTGGTTCCCGGCGGGATGAGGGAGACCCAGTACTTC. It specifies CASSLVPGGMRETQYF.

The gene calls are TRBV10-1 and TRBJ2-7; 9 bases are shared with TRBD1. The CDR3 has 14 amino acids. The germline gives CDR1 WNHNN, CDR2 SYGVQD (reference sequence). Unmatched junction bases numbered 2, after V lost 2 bases and J lost 3 bases. The chain's CDR3 is CASSEGTGIYEQYF. The CDR3 DNA sequence: TGCGCCAGCAGTGAGGGGACAGGGATCTACGAGCAGTACTTC.

This chain connects TRBV30 to TRBJ1-1; D perhaps matches TRBD1 (5 bases). Germline V gene lookup returns CDR1 GTSNPN and CDR2 SVGIG (reference sequence). V dropped 3 bases and J dropped 10 bases, with 12 bases sitting between them. This CDR3 spans 11 amino acids. The CDR3 DNA reads TGTGCCTGGAGCAGGGAGTTCGCAGCTTTCTTT. It yields the protein CAWSREFAAFF.

The V call is TRBV21-1, the J call TRBJ2-2; the table's D call of TRBD2 was not tested on the DNA. TRBV21-1 is a listed pseudogene. This CDR3 is 20 amino acids long. CDR3 sequence: CASSHKAWRAGGPRTGELFF. The CDR3 nucleotides are TGTGCCAGCAGCCACAAAGCATGGCGAGCGGGAGGGCCTCGGACCGGGGAGCTGTTTTTT.

This clone was observed a single time. The rearrangement joins TRBV13 to TRBJ2-3; 8 bases line up with TRBD2. J was trimmed by 0 bases and V by 4 bases; bases with no gene match: 3. The CDR3 length is 15 residues. Germline V gene sequence: CDR1 PRHDT, CDR2 FYEKMQ (reference sequence). This chain's CDR3 is CASSSAGESTDTQYF. DNA for the CDR3: TGTGCCAGCAGCTCAGCGGGAGAAAGCACAGATACGCAGTATTTT. Drawing the rest from reference TRBV13 and TRBJ2-3, the complete variable domain is AAGVIQSPRHLIKEKRETATLKCYPIPRHDTVYWYQQGPGQDPQFLISFYEKMQSDKGSIPDRFSAQQFSDYHSELNMSSLELGDSALYFCASSSAGESTDTQYFGPGTRLTVL.

The chain employs TRBV7-2 and TRBJ2-5; the D gene could be TRBD1 or TRBD2 (5 bases each). Near its end, the DNA agrees better with TRBJ2-7, so the J call may be wrong. CDR1 is SGHTA, CDR2 FQGNSA, per germline. The CDR3 is 18 amino acids. The CDR3 reads CASSSPPSRDDGGYEQYF. The CDR3 DNA reads as TGTGCCAGCAGCTCTCCCCCTAGCCGGGACGACGGAGGTTACGAGCAGTACTTC.